The clone carrying this T cell receptor (beta chain) was seen a few times. What it recognizes is unknown. TCRdb recomputed calls from the RT-PCR reads with MiXCR, one row per CDR3 protein. The sample lists some 500,000 distinct CDR3 sequences, approximately 15% seen once, with approximately 3% in the top ten. This sample stems from a study of response to subunit inactivated influenza vaccine. Study observations and caveats: The authors offered the suggestion that each seasonal influenza vaccination recruits few new T cells.

The CDR3 sequence is 13 residues long. Germline CDR1 DFQATT, CDR2 SNEGSKA (reference sequence). J lost 6 bases, V lost 5 bases, and 8 bases had no gene match. This clonotype was sampled from a man aged 50 to 69 who received an inactivated influenza vaccine. This rearrangement joins TRBV20-1 to TRBJ1-1; 8 nucleotides align to TRBD1. Material: CD4+ T cells sorted from PBMCs, obtained about 23 months after vaccination. The CDR3 protein is CSAGQGISAEAFF. Written as DNA, the CDR3 is TGCAGTGCTGGACAGGGAATTAGCGCTGAAGCTTTCTTT.